A selection of T cell receptor beta chains follows, all from one sample in a study of T-cell reconstitution after alpha-beta-depleted transplantation in children. TCRdb recomputed calls from the PCR reads with MiXCR, one row per CDR3 protein. The sample lists fewer than 750,000 distinct CDR3 sequences, 20% to 30% seen once, with approximately 39% in the top ten. The sample in question was PBMCs, obtained before TCRalphabeta/CD19-depleted stem cell transplant. These receptors were obtained from a boy under three years old with Wiskott-Aldrich syndrome, due to receive a stem cell transplant. CDR3s leave out the opening cysteine and the closing phenylalanine or tryptophan. The size entry is marked missing in some rows and otherwise reads once, few, many or a size class.

J | length | V | size | CDR3
TRBJ1-5 | 13 | TRBV6-5 | few | ASSSDRRGLGPQH
TRBJ2-6 | 13 | TRBV30 | once | AWGPGPSGANGLT
TRBJ2-1 | 14 | TRBV3-1 | few | ASRRTSGFSYNEQF
TRBJ1-5 | 13 | TRBV7-2 | few | ASSLQGTGGQPQH
TRBJ1-2 | 12 | TRBV20-1 | NA | SARTPPGYYGYT
TRBJ1-2 | 12 | TRBV5-1 | few | ASSKDRVNYGYT
TRBJ2-3 | 11 | TRBV10-3 | NA | AINSGRTDTQY
TRBJ2-2 | 15 | TRBV10-3 | NA | AISAGTSGTNTGELF
TRBJ1-5 | 15 | TRBV12-3/TRBV12-4 | few | ASSLALSTGGSQPQH
TRBJ2-3 | 14 | TRBV29-1 | NA | SVEGGRERNPDTQY
TRBJ2-1 | 14 | TRBV20-1 | few | SALPQLAGAYNEQF
TRBJ2-7 | 12 | TRBV20-1 | few | SARVAGGGREQY
TRBJ1-5 | 13 | TRBV28 | once | ASSLYDRDGQPQH
TRBJ2-2 | 15 | TRBV3-1 | NA | ATRRIQGRRGTGELF
TRBJ2-3 | 11 | TRBV20-1 | NA | SAVREGTDTQY
TRBJ2-1 | 12 | TRBV7-6 | NA | ASSLEGFGNEQF
TRBJ2-1 | 13 | TRBV12-3/TRBV12-4 | NA | ASSFRRTNLNEQF
TRBJ1-6 | 10 | TRBV12-3/TRBV12-4 | few | ASSLTLSPLH
TRBJ2-3 | 14 | TRBV15 | NA | ATSIEGAQGTDTQY
TRBJ2-3 | 11 | TRBV20-1 | NA | SARKEGPDTQY